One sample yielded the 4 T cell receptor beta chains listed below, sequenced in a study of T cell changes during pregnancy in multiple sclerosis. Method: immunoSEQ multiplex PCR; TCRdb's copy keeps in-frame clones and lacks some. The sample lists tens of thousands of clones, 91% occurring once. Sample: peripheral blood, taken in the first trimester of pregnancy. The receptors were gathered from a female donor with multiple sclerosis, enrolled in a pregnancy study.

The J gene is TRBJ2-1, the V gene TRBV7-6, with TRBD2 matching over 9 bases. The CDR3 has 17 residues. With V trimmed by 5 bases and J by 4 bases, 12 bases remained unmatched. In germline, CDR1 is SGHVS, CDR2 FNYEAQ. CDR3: CASSTRLAEKGYNEQFF. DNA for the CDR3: TGTGCCAGCAGCACCCGACTAGCGGAGAAGGGTTACAATGAGCAGTTCTTC.

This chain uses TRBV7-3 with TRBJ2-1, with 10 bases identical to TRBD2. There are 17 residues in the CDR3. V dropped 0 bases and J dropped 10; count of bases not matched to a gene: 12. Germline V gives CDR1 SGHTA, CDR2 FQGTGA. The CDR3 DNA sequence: TGTGCCAGCAGCTTAACTCGCCAAGCGGGGGGGCAGGGAGAGCAGTTCTTC. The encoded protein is CASSLTRQAGGQGEQFF.

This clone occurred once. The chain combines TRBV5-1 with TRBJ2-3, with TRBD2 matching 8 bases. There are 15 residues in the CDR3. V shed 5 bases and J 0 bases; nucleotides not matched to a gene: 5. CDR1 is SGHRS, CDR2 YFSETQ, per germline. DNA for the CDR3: TGCGCCAGCAGAAAAAGCGGGAGCAGCACAGATACGCAGTATTTT. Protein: CASRKSGSSTDTQYF.

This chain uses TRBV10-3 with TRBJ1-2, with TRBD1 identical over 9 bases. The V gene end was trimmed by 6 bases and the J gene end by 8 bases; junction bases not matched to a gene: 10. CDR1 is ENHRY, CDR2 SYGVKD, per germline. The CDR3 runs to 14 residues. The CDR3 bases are TGTGCCATCAGACCGGGACAGGGAAATGCCGGCTACACCTTC. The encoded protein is CAIRPGQGNAGYTF.